This T cell receptor (beta chain) comes out of a study of CD8+ T cells in alopecia areata. Study findings and constraints: Tofacitinib delivered significant drops in scalp clonality and in expanded CD8+ clones among the top 100.

cDNA prepared by RNA extraction and subsequent reverse transcription served as the template for sequencing. TCRdb keeps only in-frame clones here, not all; method: immunoSEQ multiplex PCR. The sample lists under 150,000 clones; around 60% were seen once. Treatment: oral pan-JAK inhibitor, 5-10 mg twice daily. Points on this clone: No antigen is known for it. The junction does not match germline at one end; this may be a read error.

The specimen was CD4+ T cells sorted from blood, collected at week 4, from a patient treated with tofacitinib. This TCR came from a human donor with alopecia areata.

The CDR3 region has the DNA TGTGCCAGCAGATCCCAAAGCGGGCCATTGGACTTC. It yields the protein CASRSQSGPLDF. The chain uses TRBV27 and TRBJ2-4; a possible D gene is TRBD2 (6 bases). Germline CDR1 MNHEY, CDR2 SMNVEV (reference sequence). The CDR3 extends over 12 amino acids.